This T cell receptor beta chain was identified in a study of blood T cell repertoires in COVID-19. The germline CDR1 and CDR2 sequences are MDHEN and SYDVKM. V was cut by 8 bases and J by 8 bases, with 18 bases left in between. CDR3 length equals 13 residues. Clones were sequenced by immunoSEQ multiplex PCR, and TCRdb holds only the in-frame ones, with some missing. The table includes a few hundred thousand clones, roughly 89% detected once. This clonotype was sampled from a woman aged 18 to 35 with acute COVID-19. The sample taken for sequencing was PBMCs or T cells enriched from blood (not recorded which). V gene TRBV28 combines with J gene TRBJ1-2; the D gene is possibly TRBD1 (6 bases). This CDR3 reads CASEGQGRSGYTF. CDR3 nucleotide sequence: TGTGCCAGCGAAGGCCAGGGGCGCAGCGGCTACACCTTC.